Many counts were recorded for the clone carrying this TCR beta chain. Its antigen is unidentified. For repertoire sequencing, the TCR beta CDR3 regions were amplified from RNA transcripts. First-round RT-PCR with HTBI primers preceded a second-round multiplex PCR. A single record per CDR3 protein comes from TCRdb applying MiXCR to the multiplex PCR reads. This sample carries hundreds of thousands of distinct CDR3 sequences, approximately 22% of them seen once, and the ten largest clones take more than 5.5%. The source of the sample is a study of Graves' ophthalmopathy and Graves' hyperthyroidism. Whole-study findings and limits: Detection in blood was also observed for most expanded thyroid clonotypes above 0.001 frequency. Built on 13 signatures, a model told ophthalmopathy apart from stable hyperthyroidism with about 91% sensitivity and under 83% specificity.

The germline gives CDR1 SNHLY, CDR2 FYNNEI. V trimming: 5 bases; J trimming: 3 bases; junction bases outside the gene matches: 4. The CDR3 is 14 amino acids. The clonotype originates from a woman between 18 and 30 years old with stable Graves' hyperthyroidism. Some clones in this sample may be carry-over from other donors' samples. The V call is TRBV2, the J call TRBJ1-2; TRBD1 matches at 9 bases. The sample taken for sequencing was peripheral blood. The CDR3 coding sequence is TGTGCCAGCAGTCTCCGGGACAGGGACTATGGCTACACCTTC. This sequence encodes CASSLRDRDYGYTF.